One and the same sample provided the 18 T cell receptor beta chains below, sequenced in a study of spatial heterogeneity in lung cancer. Study observations and caveats: The study found that expanded intratumoral alpha and beta TCR counts tracked tumor mutation counts.

Antigen specificity for these receptors is unknown. Time point given: sample taken at primary tumor resection. TCRdb used MiXCR to reprocess the 5' RACE reads, holding one entry per CDR3 protein. The table shows roughly 900 distinct CDR3 sequences, with about 7% occurring only once. Sequencing was performed on lung tumor tissue, taken at surgery. These receptor sequences come from a female donor with early-stage non-small cell lung cancer.

This clonotype is medium-sized by share. The library was designed around alpha chains, so this beta chain is a stray read whose abundance carries little weight. The chain joins TRBV10-3 to TRBJ2-6; TRBD1 aligns across 7 bases. This CDR3 has 16 residues. Germline CDR1 is ENHRY and CDR2 is SYGVKD. V shed 6 bases and J 2 bases; nucleotides not matched to a gene: 7. CDR3: CAISRQGIPGANVLTF. The CDR3 DNA reads TGTGCCATCAGCCGACAGGGTATACCTGGGGCCAACGTCCTGACTTTC.

Judged by abundance, this clonotype is large. A library made for alpha chains picked up this beta chain off target, so its size means little. The J gene is TRBJ2-6, the V gene TRBV20-1; possibly TRBD2 for D (5 bases). Trimming stripped 5 bases from V and 1 base from J, with 9 bases between. From germline, CDR1 is DFQATT and CDR2 SNEGSKA (reference sequence). The CDR3 contains 14 residues. Written as DNA, the CDR3 is TGCAGTGCTGAACGGGGTTCTGGGGCCAACGTCCTGACTTTC. This codes for CSAERGSGANVLTF.

There are a few counts of this clonotype. This beta chain was picked up by a library intended for alpha chains and is off target, so its count carries little meaning. The chain carries TRBV2 and TRBJ2-3, with 8 bases fitting TRBD2. This CDR3 has 16 amino acids. CDR1 is SNHLY, CDR2 FYNNEI, per germline. V trimming: 6 bases; J trimming: 2 bases; junction bases outside the gene matches: 10. The CDR3 region is CASRPSISGATDTQYF. The CDR3 DNA reads as TGTGCCAGCAGGCCTTCGATTAGCGGGGCCACAGATACGCAGTATTTT.

Comment on this clonotype: This clone may be a read error of a much larger clone one base away. Since it is a stray read in a library aimed at alpha chains, this beta chain has a size that is not meaningful. The chain links TRBV2 to TRBJ1-6, with D unclear. V was pared by 11 bases and J by 7 bases, with 18 bases between. Germline assignment: CDR1 SNHLY and CDR2 FYNNEI. CDR3 length: 14 residues. The CDR3 sequence: CARARGSHNSPLHF. The CDR3 DNA reads as TGTGCCCGAGCACGGGGATCGCACAATTCACCCCTCCACTTT.

By frequency in the sample, this clonotype is medium-sized. Since it is a stray read in a library aimed at alpha chains, this beta chain has a size that is not meaningful. Here the CDR3 reads CASSPWGADTQYF. CDR3 DNA: TGTGCCAGCAGTCCCTGGGGGGCAGATACGCAGTATTTT. The chain links TRBV27 to TRBJ2-3, with a possible D match to TRBD2 (6 bases). V shed 5 bases and J shed 4 bases, with 10 bases lying between them. The CDR3 has 13 amino acids. CDR1 MNHEY and CDR2 SMNVEV come from the germline V gene (reference sequence).

This clonotype is classed as large. Since it is a stray read in a library aimed at alpha chains, this beta chain has a size that is not meaningful. The J gene is TRBJ2-6, the V gene TRBV7-9, with D perhaps TRBD1 (5 bases). Germline values: CDR1 SEHNR, CDR2 FQNEAQ (reference sequence). The CDR3 has 14 residues. V lost 5 bases and J 3 bases, leaving 8 bases between the germline ends. This chain's CDR3 is CASSRGDGANVLTF. Written as DNA, the CDR3 is TGTGCCAGCAGCAGGGGTGATGGGGCCAACGTCCTGACTTTC.

This clonotype ranks as medium-sized. The size of this beta chain means little, since it is a stray read in a library made for alpha chains. The chain carries TRBV19 and TRBJ2-3; D is unresolved. This CDR3 has 14 residues. Germline loops: CDR1 LNHDA, CDR2 SQIVND (reference sequence). Between the trimmed V and J ends, which lost 6 bases and 0 bases, there was a span of 10 bases. The CDR3 sequence is CASRSSASTDTQYF. Here the CDR3 DNA reads TGTGCCAGTAGGAGCAGCGCTAGCACAGATACGCAGTATTTT.

By frequency in the sample, this clonotype is large. This beta chain is a stray read from a library made for alpha chains; its abundance is not meaningful. J is TRBJ1-5 and V is TRBV6-1; TRBD1 is a possible D gene (6 bases). V lost 6 bases and J 6 bases, leaving 12 bases between the germline ends. The CDR3 runs to 13 residues. Germline CDR1 MNHNS, CDR2 SASEGT. CDR3 bases: TGTGCCAGCAGCCACAGGGAGGGTCAGCCCCAGCATTTT. It yields the protein CASSHREGQPQHF.

Within the sample, this clonotype is medium-sized. This beta chain turned up in a library designed for alpha chains; as an off-target read, its abundance says little. The chain couples TRBV7-2 to TRBJ2-7, with TRBD2 as a possible D gene (6 bases). The V end lost 7 bases, the J end lost 3 bases, and 16 bases lay between the germline ends. The CDR3 is 14 residues long. CDR1 SGHTA and CDR2 FQGNSA come from the germline V gene. CDR3 protein: CASTPGGFLYEQYF. Here the CDR3 DNA reads TGTGCCAGCACCCCTGGGGGGTTCCTCTACGAGCAGTACTTC.

Within the sample, this clonotype is medium-sized. With the library built for alpha chains, this beta chain is off target and its frequency is not meaningful. This chain links TRBV3-1 with TRBJ2-7, with 7 positions matching TRBD1. The V segment lost 3 bases and the J segment 3 bases; nucleotides outside the gene matches: 11. The CDR3 loop spans 16 amino acids. Germline loops: CDR1 LGHDT, CDR2 YNNKEL (reference sequence). The CDR3 DNA reads TGTGCCAGCAGCCAGTTCTGGAGAGGGGGCAGCTACGAGCAGTACTTC. Translated, it gives CASSQFWRGGSYEQYF.

By frequency in the sample, this clonotype is medium-sized. This beta chain lies outside the target of a library built for alpha chains; its clone size means little. V usage is TRBV4-1 and J usage is TRBJ2-3, with 14 nucleotides matching TRBD2. In germline, CDR1 is MGHRA, CDR2 YSYEKL. The CDR3 has 17 residues. V lost 3 bases, J lost 5 bases, and 7 bases stayed unmatched. CDR3 nucleotide sequence: TGCGCCAGCAGCCACCCAGGGACTAGCGGGGGAGGAGATACGCAGTATTTT. Translated, it gives CASSHPGTSGGGDTQYF.

By share, this clonotype counts as large (0.1 to 1%). Being off target in a library aimed at alpha chains, this beta chain has a size of little meaning. This rearrangement joins TRBV18 to TRBJ2-5; tentatively, D is TRBD1 (5 bases). This CDR3 is 14 amino acids long. The germline CDR1 and CDR2 sequences are KGHSH and LQKENI. The V end lost 5 bases, the J end lost 0 bases, and 10 bases lay between the germline ends. The CDR3 sequence: CASSSQGNQETQYF. As DNA, the CDR3 is TGTGCCAGCTCAAGCCAGGGCAACCAAGAGACCCAGTACTTC.

This clonotype counts as large. A library made for alpha chains picked up this beta chain off target, so its size means little. The V gene is TRBV19, the J gene TRBJ2-7, with 7 nucleotides matching TRBD1. Looked up from germline, CDR1 is LNHDA and CDR2 is SQIVND (reference sequence). CDR3 length equals 14 residues. V trimming: 3 bases; J trimming: 6 bases; junction bases outside the gene matches: 8. The chain's CDR3 is CASSIAATGPEQYF. The CDR3 coding sequence is TGTGCCAGTAGTATCGCCGCGACAGGGCCCGAGCAGTACTTC.

This clonotype is termed medium-sized. This beta chain slipped into a library made for alpha chains as a stray read, so its size is not meaningful. The chain couples TRBV20-1 to TRBJ2-3; a possible D gene is TRBD2 (6 bases). Trimming took off 0 bases at V and 7 bases at J, with 23 bases between the two ends. This CDR3 has 17 residues. Germline V gene data show CDR1 as DFQATT and CDR2 as SNEGSKA (reference sequence). CDR3 amino acids: CSARDPGRGPEAHTQYF. As DNA, the CDR3 is TGCAGTGCTAGAGACCCCGGGAGAGGTCCGGAGGCACATACGCAGTATTTT.

By share of the sample, this clonotype is medium-sized. Little can be read into the size of this beta chain, an off-target read in a library designed for alpha chains. The chain recombines TRBV6-2 or TRBV6-3 with TRBJ2-5, with D possibly called TRBD1 or TRBD2 (7 bases each). V lost 6 bases to trimming and J lost 2 bases, with 25 bases between them. The CDR3 length is 18 residues. The germline V gene has CDR1 MNHEY and CDR2 SVGEGT. CDR3 region: CASRPSLFDREGQETQYF. In nucleotides, the CDR3 is TGTGCCAGCAGACCATCACTTTTCGACAGGGAGGGGCAAGAGACCCAGTACTTC.

This clonotype is categorized as medium-sized. Because this beta chain is a stray read in a library intended to capture alpha chains, its abundance should not be given much weight. The chain links TRBV11-2 to TRBJ1-1; 7 nucleotides match TRBD1. Germline values: CDR1 SGHAT, CDR2 FQNNGV. The trim removed 5 bases at V and 4 bases at J, leaving 7 bases unmatched. The CDR3 loop spans 14 amino acids. The CDR3 protein is CASSLEGASTEAFF. The CDR3 nucleotides are TGTGCCAGCAGCCTTGAGGGGGCCAGCACTGAAGCTTTCTTT.

By sample share, this clonotype is medium-sized. This beta chain is an off-target read within a library intended for alpha chains, so its frequency means little. V is TRBV5-4 and J is TRBJ2-7, with D hard to call. The CDR3 totals 15 residues. The germline CDR1 and CDR2 sequences are SGHNT and YYREEE (reference sequence). Trimming took 4 bases from V and 0 from J, leaving 14 bases between them. CDR3 nucleotides: TGTGCCAGCAGCCGGCCGGACGCGAGCTCCTACGAGCAGTACTTC. Its protein product is CASSRPDASSYEQYF.

This clonotype is judged large. This beta chain is an unintended read in a library built for alpha chains; its size means little. This chain links TRBV6-5 with TRBJ2-2, with a possible D match to TRBD2 (6 bases). This CDR3 is 16 amino acids long. Germline loops: CDR1 MNHEY, CDR2 SVGAGI. Trimming shortened V by 5 bases and J by 5 bases, and 18 bases separated the two germline ends. CDR3 sequence reads: CASSDLPPGVTGELFF. The CDR3 region has the DNA TGTGCCAGCAGTGACCTCCCCCCGGGGGTAACCGGGGAGCTGTTTTTT.